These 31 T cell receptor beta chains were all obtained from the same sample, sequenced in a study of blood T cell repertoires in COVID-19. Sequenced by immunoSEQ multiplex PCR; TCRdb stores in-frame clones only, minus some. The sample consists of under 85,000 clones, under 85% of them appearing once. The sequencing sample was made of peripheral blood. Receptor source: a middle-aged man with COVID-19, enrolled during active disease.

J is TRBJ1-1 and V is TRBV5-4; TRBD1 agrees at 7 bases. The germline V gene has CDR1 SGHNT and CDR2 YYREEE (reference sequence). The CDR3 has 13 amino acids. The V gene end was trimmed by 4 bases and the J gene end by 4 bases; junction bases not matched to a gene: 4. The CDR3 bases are TGTGCCAGCAGCCAGCCAGGGGGCACTGAAGCTTTCTTT. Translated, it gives CASSQPGGTEAFF.

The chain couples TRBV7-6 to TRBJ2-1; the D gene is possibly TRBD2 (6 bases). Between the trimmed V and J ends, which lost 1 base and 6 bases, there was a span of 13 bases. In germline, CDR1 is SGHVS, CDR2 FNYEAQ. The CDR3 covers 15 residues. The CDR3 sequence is CASSLVVGGPNEQFF. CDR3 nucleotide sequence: TGTGCCAGCAGCTTAGTGGTGGGGGGACCCAATGAGCAGTTCTTC.

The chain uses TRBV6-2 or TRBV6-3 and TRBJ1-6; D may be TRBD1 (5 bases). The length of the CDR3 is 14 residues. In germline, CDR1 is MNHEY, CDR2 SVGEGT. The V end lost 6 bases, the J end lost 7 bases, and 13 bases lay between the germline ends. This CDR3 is CASSPRERNSPLHF. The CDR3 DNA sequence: TGTGCCAGCAGCCCCAGGGAAAGGAATTCACCCCTCCACTTT.

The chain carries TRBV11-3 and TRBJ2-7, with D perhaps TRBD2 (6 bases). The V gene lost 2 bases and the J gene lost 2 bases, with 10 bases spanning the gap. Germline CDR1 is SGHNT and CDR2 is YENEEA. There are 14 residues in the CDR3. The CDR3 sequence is CASSLNGGAYEQYF. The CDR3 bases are TGTGCCAGCAGCTTAAACGGGGGAGCCTACGAGCAGTACTTC.

CDR3 DNA sequence: TGTGCCAGCTCACCACGCAGGGATTCCGGGGAGCTGTTTTTT. Translating it yields CASSPRRDSGELFF. V and J are TRBV18 and TRBJ2-2; D perhaps matches TRBD1 (5 bases). The CDR3 is 14 residues long. V was cut by 1 base and J by 6 bases, with 9 bases left in between. Per the germline V gene, CDR1 is KGHSH and CDR2 is LQKENI.

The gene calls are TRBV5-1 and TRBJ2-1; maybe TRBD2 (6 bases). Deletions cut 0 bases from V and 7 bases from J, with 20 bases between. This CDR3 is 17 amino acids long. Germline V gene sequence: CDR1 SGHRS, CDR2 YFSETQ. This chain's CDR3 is CASSLGPLAGRSNEQFF. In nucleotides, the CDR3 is TGCGCCAGCAGCTTGGGGCCCCTGGCGGGGAGGTCGAATGAGCAGTTCTTC.

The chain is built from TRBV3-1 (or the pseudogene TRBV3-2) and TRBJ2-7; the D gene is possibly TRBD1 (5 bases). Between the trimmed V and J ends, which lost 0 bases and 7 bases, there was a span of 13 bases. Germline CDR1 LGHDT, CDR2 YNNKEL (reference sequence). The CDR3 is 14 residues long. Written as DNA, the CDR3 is TGTGCCAGCAGCCAAGATTCAGGGATTAATGAGCAGTACTTC. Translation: CASSQDSGINEQYF.

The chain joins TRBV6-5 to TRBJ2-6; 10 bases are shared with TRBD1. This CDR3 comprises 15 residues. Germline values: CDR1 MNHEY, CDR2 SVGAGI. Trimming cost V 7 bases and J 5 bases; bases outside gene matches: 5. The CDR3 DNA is TGTGCCAGCAAGGGACAGGGGTTAAGGGCCAACGTCCTGACTTTC. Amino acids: CASKGQGLRANVLTF.

The CDR3 DNA reads TGTGCCAGCAGCAAGACAGGGTGGAGGAACACTGAAGCTTTCTTT. Amino acids: CASSKTGWRNTEAFF. The chain is built from TRBV5-5 and TRBJ1-1; 7 bases line up with TRBD1. The V gene end was trimmed by 4 bases and the J gene end by 1 base; junction bases not matched to a gene: 7. Germline V gene lookup returns CDR1 SGHKS and CDR2 YYEKEE (reference sequence). CDR3 length: 15 residues. Using reference TRBV5-5 and TRBJ1-1 for the parts outside the CDR3, the full variable domain is DAGVTQSPTHLIKTRGQQVTLRCSPISGHKSVSWYQQVLGQGPQFIFQYYEKEERGRGNFPDRFSARQFPNYSSELNVNALLLGDSALYLCASSKTGWRNTEAFFGQGTRLTVV.

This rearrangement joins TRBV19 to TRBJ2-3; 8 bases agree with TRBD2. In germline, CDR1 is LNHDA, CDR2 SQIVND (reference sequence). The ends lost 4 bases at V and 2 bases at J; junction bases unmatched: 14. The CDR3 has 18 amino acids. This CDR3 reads CASSKNAPGLGNTDTQYF. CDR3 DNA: TGTGCCAGTAGTAAAAATGCGCCGGGACTAGGAAACACAGATACGCAGTATTTT. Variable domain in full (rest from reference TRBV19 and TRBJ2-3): DGGITQSPKYLFRKEGQNVTLSCEQNLNHDAMYWYRQDPGQGLRLIYYSQIVNDFQKGDIAEGYSVSREKKESFPLTVTSAQKNPTAFYLCASSKNAPGLGNTDTQYFGPGTRLTVL.

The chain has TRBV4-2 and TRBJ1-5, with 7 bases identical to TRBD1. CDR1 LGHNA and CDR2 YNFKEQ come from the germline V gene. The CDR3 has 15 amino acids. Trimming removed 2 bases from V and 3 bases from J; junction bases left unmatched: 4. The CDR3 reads CASSQYGTVNQPQHF. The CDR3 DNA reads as TGTGCCAGCAGCCAATACGGGACAGTCAATCAGCCCCAGCATTTT.

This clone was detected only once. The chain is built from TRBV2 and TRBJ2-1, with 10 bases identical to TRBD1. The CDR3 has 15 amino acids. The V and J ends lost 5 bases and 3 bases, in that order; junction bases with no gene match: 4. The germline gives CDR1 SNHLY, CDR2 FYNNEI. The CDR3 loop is CASSTGTGVYNEQFF. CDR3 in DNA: TGTGCCAGCAGTACCGGGACAGGGGTCTACAATGAGCAGTTCTTC.

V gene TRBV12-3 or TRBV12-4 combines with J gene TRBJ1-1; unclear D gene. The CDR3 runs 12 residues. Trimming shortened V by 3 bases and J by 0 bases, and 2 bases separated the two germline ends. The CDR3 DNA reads TGTGCCAGCAGTTTTATGAACACTGAAGCTTTCTTT. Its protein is CASSFMNTEAFF.

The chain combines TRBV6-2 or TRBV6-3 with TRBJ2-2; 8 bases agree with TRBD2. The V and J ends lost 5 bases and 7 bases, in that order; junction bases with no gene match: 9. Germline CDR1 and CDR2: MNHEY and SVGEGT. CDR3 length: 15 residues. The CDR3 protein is CASSPARGVIGELFF. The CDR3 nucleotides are TGTGCCAGCAGTCCCGCGCGGGGGGTTATCGGGGAGCTGTTTTTT.

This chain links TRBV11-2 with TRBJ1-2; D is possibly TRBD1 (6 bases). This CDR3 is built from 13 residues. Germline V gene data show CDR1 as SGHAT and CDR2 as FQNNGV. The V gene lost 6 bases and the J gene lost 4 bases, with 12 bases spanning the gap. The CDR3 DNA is TGTGCCAGCAGAGGGGGACCCCGCTATGGCTACACCTTC. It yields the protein CASRGGPRYGYTF.

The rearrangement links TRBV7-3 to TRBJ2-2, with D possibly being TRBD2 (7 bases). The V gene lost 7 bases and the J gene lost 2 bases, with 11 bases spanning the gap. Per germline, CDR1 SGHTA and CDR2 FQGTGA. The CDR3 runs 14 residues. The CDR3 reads CASTAGANTGELFF. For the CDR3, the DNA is TGTGCCAGCACGGCGGGGGCTAACACCGGGGAGCTGTTTTTT.

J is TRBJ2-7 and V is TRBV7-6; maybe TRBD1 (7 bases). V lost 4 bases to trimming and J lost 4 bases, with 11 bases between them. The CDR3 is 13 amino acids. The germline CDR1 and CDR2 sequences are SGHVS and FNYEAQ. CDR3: CASSSTGRYEQYF. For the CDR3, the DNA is TGTGCCAGCAGCTCGACAGGGAGGTACGAGCAGTACTTC.

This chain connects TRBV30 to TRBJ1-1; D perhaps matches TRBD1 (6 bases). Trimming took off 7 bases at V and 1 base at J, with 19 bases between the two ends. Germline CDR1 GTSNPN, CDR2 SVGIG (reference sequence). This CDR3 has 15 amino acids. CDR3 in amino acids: CALGRGMKSNTEAFF. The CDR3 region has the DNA TGTGCCTTGGGGAGGGGGATGAAGTCGAACACTGAAGCTTTCTTT.

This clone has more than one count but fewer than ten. CDR3 sequence: CASGAGLAGPGSYNEQFF. The DNA of the CDR3 is TGTGCTAGTGGTGCGGGACTAGCGGGGCCTGGCTCCTACAATGAGCAGTTCTTC. The chain carries TRBV12-5 and TRBJ2-1, with 13 positions matching TRBD2. J was trimmed by 0 bases and V by 5 bases; bases with no gene match: 7. The CDR3 totals 18 residues. Germline CDR1 reads LGHNT; CDR2 reads FRNRAP.

CDR3 amino acids: CASSSGLAGNTDTQYF. CDR3 DNA sequence: TGTGCCAGCAGCTCCGGACTAGCGGGGAACACAGATACGCAGTATTTT. The chain has TRBV7-3 and TRBJ2-3, with 12 nucleotides matching TRBD2. Germline V gives CDR1 SGHTA, CDR2 FQGTGA. V lost 4 bases to trimming and J lost 2 bases; unmatched junction nucleotides: 4. This CDR3 is built from 16 residues.

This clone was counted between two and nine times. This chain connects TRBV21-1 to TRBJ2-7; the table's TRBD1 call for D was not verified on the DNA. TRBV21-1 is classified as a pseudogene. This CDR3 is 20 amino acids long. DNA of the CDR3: TGTGCCAGCAGCAAAGGCTGTAGAAGGAGACAGATGCTGTTAGGCCACGAGCAGTACTTC. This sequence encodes CASSKGCRRRQMLLGHEQYF.

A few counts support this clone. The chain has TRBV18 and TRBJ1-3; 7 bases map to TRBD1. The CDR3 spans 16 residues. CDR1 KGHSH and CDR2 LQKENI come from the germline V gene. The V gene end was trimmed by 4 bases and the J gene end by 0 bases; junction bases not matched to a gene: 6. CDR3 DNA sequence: TGTGCCAGCTCACTTGGGACAGCCGACTCTGGAAACACCATATATTTT. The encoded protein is CASSLGTADSGNTIYF.

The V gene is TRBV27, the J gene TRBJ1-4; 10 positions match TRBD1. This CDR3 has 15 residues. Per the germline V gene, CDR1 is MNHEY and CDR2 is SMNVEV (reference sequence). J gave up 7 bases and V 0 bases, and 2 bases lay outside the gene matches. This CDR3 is CASSLSGQGFEKLFF. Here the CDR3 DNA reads TGTGCCAGCAGTTTATCGGGACAGGGGTTTGAAAAACTGTTTTTT.

CDR3: CASSQDQDTQYF. The CDR3 nucleotides are TGTGCCAGCAGCCAAGACCAAGATACGCAGTATTTT. The chain employs TRBV3-1 (or the pseudogene TRBV3-2) and TRBJ2-3; D not certain. Per the germline V gene, CDR1 is LGHDT and CDR2 is YNNKEL (reference sequence). The length of the CDR3 is 12 residues. V lost 0 bases and J 5 bases, leaving 3 bases between the germline ends.

For the CDR3, the DNA is TGTGCCAGCAGTCCAAGACAGACCGCGACCCCTGAAGCTTTCTTT. Residues: CASSPRQTATPEAFF. The gene calls are TRBV5-5 and TRBJ1-1, with a possible D match to TRBD1 (5 bases). CDR1 is SGHKS, CDR2 YYEKEE, per germline (reference sequence). The CDR3 extends over 15 amino acids. V lost 5 bases and J lost 6, with 20 bases in between.

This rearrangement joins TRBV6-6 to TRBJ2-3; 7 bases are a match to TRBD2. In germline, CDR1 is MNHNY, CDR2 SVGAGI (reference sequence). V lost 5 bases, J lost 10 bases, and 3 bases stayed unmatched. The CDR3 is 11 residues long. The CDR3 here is CASSSGVPQYF. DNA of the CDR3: TGTGCCAGCAGTAGCGGGGTCCCGCAGTATTTT.

The CDR3 region has the DNA TGTGCCAGCAGCAGCAGCGGGGAGGGACATGGCTACACCTTC. Translated: CASSSSGEGHGYTF. V usage is TRBV6-5 and J usage is TRBJ1-2; TRBD1 is a possible D gene (5 bases). Germline lookup yields CDR1 MNHEY and CDR2 SVGAGI. V was trimmed by 6 bases and J by 6 bases, leaving 17 bases between them. The CDR3 is 14 residues long.

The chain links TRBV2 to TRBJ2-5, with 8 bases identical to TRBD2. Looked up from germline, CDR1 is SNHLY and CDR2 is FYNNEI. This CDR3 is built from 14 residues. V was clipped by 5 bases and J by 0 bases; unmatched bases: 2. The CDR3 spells CASSRLANQETQYF. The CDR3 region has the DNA TGTGCCAGCAGTCGACTAGCGAACCAAGAGACCCAGTACTTC.

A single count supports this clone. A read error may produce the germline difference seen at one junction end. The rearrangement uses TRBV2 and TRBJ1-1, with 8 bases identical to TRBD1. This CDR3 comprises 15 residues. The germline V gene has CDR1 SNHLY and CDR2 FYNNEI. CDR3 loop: CVSHPSGGPNTEAFF. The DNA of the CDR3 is TGTGTCAGCCATCCCTCAGGGGGCCCCAACACTGAAGCTTTCTTT.

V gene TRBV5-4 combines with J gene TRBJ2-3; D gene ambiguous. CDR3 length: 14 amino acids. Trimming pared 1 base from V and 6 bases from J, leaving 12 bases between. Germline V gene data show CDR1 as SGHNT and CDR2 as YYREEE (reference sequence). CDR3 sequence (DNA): TGTGCCAGCAGCTTGACAGTTGCCCCCGATACGCAGTATTTT. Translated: CASSLTVAPDTQYF.

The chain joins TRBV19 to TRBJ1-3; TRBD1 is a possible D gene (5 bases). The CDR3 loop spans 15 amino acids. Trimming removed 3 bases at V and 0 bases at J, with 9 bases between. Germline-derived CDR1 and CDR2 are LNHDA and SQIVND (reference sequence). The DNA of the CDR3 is TGTGCCAGTAGTATGGGACTTAGCTCTGGAAACACCATATATTTT. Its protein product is CASSMGLSSGNTIYF.